This T cell receptor (beta chain) was sequenced for a study of beta chain features in type 1 diabetes. Study-level results: Moderate yet significant TCRB CDR3 shortening was seen in Type 1 diabetes patients in all four CD4+ subsets.

The authors took one heparinised blood draw, averaging about 120 mL, from each donor. Germline CDR1 reads KGHSH; CDR2 reads LQKENI. The CDR3 runs 14 residues. Deletions cut 0 bases from V and 3 bases from J, with 7 bases between. The entirety of the isolated RNA underwent reverse transcription, so expressed TCRB transcripts were sequenced. Produced via immunoSEQ multiplex PCR; TCRdb's table is partial and in-frame only. The sample records approximately 150,000 clones, about 10% being singletons. Details on this clone: As yet, its antigen is unknown.

The sequenced sample consisted of naive CD4+ T cells from blood. V usage is TRBV18 and J usage is TRBJ2-3, with D unresolved. This sequence was found in a man younger than 35 in good health. The CDR3 nucleotides read TGTGCCAGCTCACCACCCGGAGCAACAGATACGCAGTATTTT. This sequence encodes CASSPPGATDTQYF.